Listed below are T cell receptor beta chains from one sample, sequenced in a study of neurological immune-mediated disorders. MiXCR was run by TCRdb on the 5' RACE reads, yielding one entry per CDR3 protein. The repertoire includes fewer than 20,000 distinct CDR3 sequences, 14% to 15% of them detected once, and roughly an eighth sits in the top ten. Sequencing was performed on PBMCs. These receptors were collected from a man aged 55 to 70 with HTLV-1-associated myelopathy (HAM/TSP). The CDR3 runs from the conserved cysteine through the conserved F or W. The D gene is left open where the match is weak.

v_gene | d_gene | CDR3aa
TRBV29-1 | - | CSVEGLTRVSSYNEQFF
TRBV5-6 | - | CASSLAGRPNQPQHF
TRBV7-8 | - | CASRRGDMSSYNSPLHF
TRBV7-9 | TRBD1 | CAPGGTQYF
TRBV12-2 | - | CASRLDRSSGNTIYF
TRBV30 | - | CAWTGGGGHQPQHF
TRBV20-1 | TRBD2 | CSARDTTGWASGGFEQFF
TRBV6-2/TRBV6-3 | - | CASSLPGEQYF
TRBV20-1 | TRBD2 | CSARVGSGGATDTQYF
TRBV5-1 | TRBD2 | CASSLGLAGSTDTQYF
TRBV20-1 | TRBD1 | CSAPPRDRGRDTQYF
TRBV6-5 | - | CASRGLSPSTDTQYF
TRBV6-4 | - | CASSDQPGLNTEAFF
TRBV18 | TRBD1 | CASSPDRAVYGYTF
TRBV28 | TRBD1 | CASKITDRGSTEAFF
TRBV14 | - | CASSHLGDTGELFF
TRBV12-3/TRBV12-4 | TRBD2 | CASSLGLAGGGSYNEQFF
TRBV5-1 | TRBD2 | CASSSTTSGSYNEQFF
TRBV5-1 | - | CASSLVGGWTQETQYF
TRBV5-1 | - | CASSQGHYNEQFF
TRBV7-2 | TRBD1 | CASTSLGTASYEQYF
TRBV3-1 | TRBD1 | CASSPPRQGAGEKLFF
TRBV7-9 | - | CASSLVSGYTEAFF
TRBV29-1 | - | CSVALTNEKLFF
TRBV20-1 | - | CSARDRAGIEAFF
TRBV12-1 | - | CAASRGCGQKNIQYF
TRBV12-3/TRBV12-4 | - | CASSLQSLNTEAFF
TRBV30 | - | CAWSPGDGQPQHF
TRBV2 | - | CASLNREQETQYF
TRBV4-2 | - | CASSPGGTDTQYF
TRBV6-5 | - | CASSYSLRDGLNYYGYTF
TRBV20-1 | - | CSAPRGGLSYEQYF
TRBV5-1 | TRBD1 | CASSFRTGRSTEDFF
TRBV6-1 | - | CASSEAGVDEQYF
TRBV10-3 | - | CAISVRDEQYF
TRBV20-1 | TRBD2 | CSARVAGGGTDTQYF
TRBV27 | - | CASSSVGPHQPQHF
TRBV4-3 | - | CASSQPDRYYEQYF
TRBV20-1 | - | CSARVYGGANEKLFF
TRBV20-1 | - | CSASPQKETNEKLIF
TRBV5-1 | TRBD2 | CASSSGTSEYNEQFF
TRBV5-4 | - | CASSSGRRNTEAFF
TRBV20-1 | - | CSAVAGNTFNQPQHF
TRBV19 | - | CASSLTTTSGQGGYTF
TRBV5-5 | - | CASSVNRGGDTQYF